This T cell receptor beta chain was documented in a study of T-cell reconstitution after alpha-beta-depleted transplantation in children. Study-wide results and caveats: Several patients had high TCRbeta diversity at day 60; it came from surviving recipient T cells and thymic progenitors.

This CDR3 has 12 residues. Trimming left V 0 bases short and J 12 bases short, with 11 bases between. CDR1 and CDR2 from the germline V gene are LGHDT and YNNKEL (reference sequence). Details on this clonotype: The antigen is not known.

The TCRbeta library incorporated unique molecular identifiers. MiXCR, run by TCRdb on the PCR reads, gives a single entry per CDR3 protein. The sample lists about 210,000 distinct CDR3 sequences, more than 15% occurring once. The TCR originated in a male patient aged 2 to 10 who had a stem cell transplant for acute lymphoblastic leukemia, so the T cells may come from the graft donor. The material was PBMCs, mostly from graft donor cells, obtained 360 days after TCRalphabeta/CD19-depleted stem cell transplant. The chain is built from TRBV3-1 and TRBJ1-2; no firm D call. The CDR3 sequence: CASSQDEKKNTF. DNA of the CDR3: TGTGCCAGCAGCCAAGATGAAAAAAAGAACACCTTC.